The entry below describes one TCR beta chain. This clonotype was picked up a small number of times. It lacks a known antigen. Per-base qualities were not stored, and no clone one base away is much larger. V drops 4 bases and J drops 7 bases, leaving 7 bases in between. According to the germline V gene (reference sequence), CDR1 reads DFQATT and CDR2 reads SNEGSKA. The CDR3 numbers 10 residues from cysteine through phenylalanine. Only the CDR3 DNA stays, 30 bases, in frame from base 1. Sample time point, as interpreted from the label and publication: persistent/refractory GD, antithyroid drugs over 5 years with positive TRAb. For both TCR sequencing and RNA sequencing, RNA was extracted from PBMCs using TRIzol. The diagnosis of Graves' disease followed American Thyroid Association guidelines. Recruitment of patients was carried out at an endocrinology department in Xi'an, China. Each patient gave about 8.1 milliliters of peripheral blood, collected in an EDTA anticoagulant tube. PBMCs were isolated by Ficoll Paque Plus density gradient separation without further T cell sorting. An Agilent 2100 Bioanalyzer and agarose gel were used to check RNA quality, and a NanoDrop 2000 was used to measure RNA concentration.

The library was built by means of multiplex PCR. The sample was run on an Illumina HiSeq 4000. TCR beta libraries were built with iRepertoire HTBI primers and Arm-PCR amplification of CDR3 regions. PCR products were gel purified before sequencing. Regarding the original processing steps: Gene usage analysis of CDR3 amino acid clonotypes used the 60 to 75 TRBV and about 13 TRBJ segments found across samples. COPE and FqMerger were used to merge the filtered high-quality paired reads into contigs. BLAST was used to align contigs to IMGT TRBV, TRBD and TRBJ reference genes, and CDR3 was defined according to IMGT. Any clonotype with a frequency above 0.1% was counted as a highly expanded clone. Shannon entropy served as the measure of repertoire diversity, while the Gini coefficient captured V-J evenness. Public clonotypes were defined as clonotypes shared by more than one individual. TCRdb applied fastp at Q25 and MiXCR to the public reads, then kept only in-frame beta chains. Each CDR3 protein appears once, grouped with its most common genes and DNA. TCRdb's processing, not the authors', yielded these V and J calls. This sample has about 450,000 distinct CDR3 sequences in its table, and around 20% of those were observed once. The ten largest clones add up to about 27% of the sample.

The entry originates in a study of regulatory T cells in long-lasting Graves disease (dated by TCRdb to the early 2020s). Study-wide context: Persistent Graves' disease was defined as antithyroid drug treatment for over 5 years with persistently positive TSH receptor autoantibodies. Persistent Graves' disease patients were compared with newly diagnosed Graves' disease patients by peripheral blood TCR sequencing and RNA sequencing. The study was conducted in China and was registered as a clinical trial. A total of roughly 35 samples underwent TCR sequencing: about 13 from persistent and roughly 20 from newly diagnosed Graves' disease patients. On average, persistent Graves' disease patients in the clinical cohort had been on antithyroid drugs for eight to twelve years.

General study outcomes and caveats: The authors noted that the small sample size was a limitation that may lower accuracy. The study examined only peripheral blood because the primary lesion, thyroid tissue, could not be accessed. A larger number of public clonotypes was shared among persistent patients (under 3,000) than among newly diagnosed patients (over 850). Compared with newly diagnosed patients, persistent Graves' disease patients had lower TCR Shannon entropy and fewer highly expanded clones, which suggests clonal expansion. Preferential use of TRBV28, TRBJ1-2 and TRBJ2-5 was observed in persistent disease, whereas TRBV20-1 and TRBJ2-1 were favored in newly diagnosed disease. Only the TCR beta chain was sequenced and analyzed.

The sequence is built from TRBV20-1 and TRBJ1-1; D gene: possibly TRBD1, on 5 matching bases. The sample was peripheral blood mononuclear cells (PBMCs), taken when the disease was refractory, from a patient treated with antithyroid drugs. The sequence was obtained from a female donor with Graves disease. The DNA reads as follows: TGCAGTGCTAACAGGTTTGAAGCTTTCTTT. This codes for CSANRFEAFF.